The rows below give T cell receptor beta chains drawn from one sample of a study of blood T cell repertoires in COVID-19. Generated by immunoSEQ multiplex PCR, the TCRdb table keeps only in-frame clones and is missing some. This table has about 300,000 clones, around 90% appearing once. What was sequenced was peripheral blood. The source of these receptors is a woman aged 50 to 60 with COVID-19, enrolled during active disease. Both conserved end residues are part of each CDR3. Each record gives: D gene, V gene, J gene, clone size, CDR3 length, CDR3 DNA, CDR3 protein. D genes are given only for firm matches. Clone sizes are given selectively: once, few, many, or a class where the clone is expanded.

d_gene: .; v_gene: TRBV24-1; j_gene: TRBJ2-1; abundance: .; len: 14; CDR3nt: TGTGCCACCGGGCCCAATCGCTCCTACAATGAGCAGTTCTTC; CDR3aa: CATGPNRSYNEQFF
d_gene: .; v_gene: TRBV19; j_gene: TRBJ2-2; abundance: .; len: 13; CDR3nt: TGTGCCAGTAAGCGGCGGGACACCGGGGAGCTGTTTTTT; CDR3aa: CASKRRDTGELFF
d_gene: .; v_gene: TRBV4-2; j_gene: TRBJ1-4; abundance: .; len: 16; CDR3nt: TGTGCCAGCAGCCAAGCGAGAGAAGCAACTAATGAAAAACTGTTTTTT; CDR3aa: CASSQAREATNEKLFF
d_gene: TRBD2; v_gene: TRBV6-2/TRBV6-3; j_gene: TRBJ2-7; abundance: .; len: 16; CDR3nt: TGTGCCAGCAGCCCCCTATATAGCGGGAGCCCCCACGAGCAGTACTTC; CDR3aa: CASSPLYSGSPHEQYF
d_gene: .; v_gene: TRBV6-1; j_gene: TRBJ2-1; abundance: .; len: 14; CDR3nt: TGTGCCAGCAGTGAAGCGTTTAATCCGGGTGAGCAGTTCTTC; CDR3aa: CASSEAFNPGEQFF
d_gene: .; v_gene: TRBV21-1; j_gene: TRBJ2-1; abundance: .; len: 19; CDR3nt: TGTGCCAGCAGCAAAAAAGTGGAAAAGATGTTAGCGGGTCGAGGTGGGCAGTTCTTC; CDR3aa: CASSKKVEKMLAGRGGQFF
d_gene: TRBD2; v_gene: TRBV4-2; j_gene: TRBJ2-3; abundance: .; len: 16; CDR3nt: TGTGCCAGCAGCCAAAGAGCCGGGACTATCACAGATACGCAGTATTTT; CDR3aa: CASSQRAGTITDTQYF
d_gene: .; v_gene: TRBV9; j_gene: TRBJ2-3; abundance: .; len: 14; CDR3nt: TGTGCCAGCAGCGTTGGTGGCCCCCGCCTCGCCCAGTATTTT; CDR3aa: CASSVGGPRLAQYF
d_gene: TRBD1; v_gene: TRBV10-3; j_gene: TRBJ2-7; abundance: few; len: 12; CDR3nt: TGTGCCATCAGCGGACAGGGGTACGAGCAGTACTTC; CDR3aa: CAISGQGYEQYF
d_gene: .; v_gene: TRBV2; j_gene: TRBJ2-7; abundance: .; len: 12; CDR3nt: TGTGCCAGCAGCGGGAGTACCTACGAGCAGTACTTC; CDR3aa: CASSGSTYEQYF
d_gene: TRBD2; v_gene: TRBV5-1; j_gene: TRBJ2-7; abundance: .; len: 14; CDR3nt: TGCGCCAGCAGCTTGGACGGGACTAGCAACGAGCAGTACTTC; CDR3aa: CASSLDGTSNEQYF
d_gene: TRBD1; v_gene: TRBV7-2; j_gene: TRBJ2-1; abundance: .; len: 15; CDR3nt: TGTGCCAGCAGCTTAGGGACAGGGGACTACAATGAGCAGTTCTTC; CDR3aa: CASSLGTGDYNEQFF
d_gene: TRBD1; v_gene: TRBV7-2; j_gene: TRBJ2-7; abundance: few; len: 13; CDR3nt: TGTGCCAGCAGCTGGGACAGGGACTACGAGCAGTACTTC; CDR3aa: CASSWDRDYEQYF
d_gene: TRBD1; v_gene: TRBV29-1; j_gene: TRBJ2-2; abundance: .; len: 15; CDR3nt: TGCAGCGTCCGTACCGGGACAGCGAACACCGGGGAGCTGTTTTTT; CDR3aa: CSVRTGTANTGELFF
d_gene: TRBD2; v_gene: TRBV5-6; j_gene: TRBJ2-7; abundance: .; len: 15; CDR3nt: TGTGCCAGCAGTCGTAGCGGGAGTAGCTCCTACGAGCAGTACTTC; CDR3aa: CASSRSGSSSYEQYF
d_gene: TRBD2; v_gene: TRBV9; j_gene: TRBJ2-3; abundance: .; len: 16; CDR3nt: TGTGCCAGCAGCGTAGCGGCGGGAGGACGCACAGATACGCAGTATTTT; CDR3aa: CASSVAAGGRTDTQYF
d_gene: .; v_gene: TRBV27; j_gene: TRBJ2-7; abundance: .; len: 14; CDR3nt: TGTGCCAGCAGTTTGGCGGAGGCTCCCTACGAGCAGTACTTC; CDR3aa: CASSLAEAPYEQYF
d_gene: .; v_gene: TRBV6-5; j_gene: TRBJ2-1; abundance: .; len: 14; CDR3nt: TGTGCCAGCAGTCTTCAGGGTTCCTACAATGAGCAGTTCTTC; CDR3aa: CASSLQGSYNEQFF
d_gene: .; v_gene: TRBV25-1; j_gene: TRBJ1-2; abundance: .; len: 16; CDR3nt: TGTGCCAGCAGTGAATATCTTGGAGGTCTAGGCTATGGCTACACCTTC; CDR3aa: CASSEYLGGLGYGYTF
d_gene: TRBD1; v_gene: TRBV27; j_gene: TRBJ1-5; abundance: .; len: 15; CDR3nt: TGTGCCAGCAGTCCCGGACAGGGCTGGGGACAGCCCCAGCATTTT; CDR3aa: CASSPGQGWGQPQHF
d_gene: TRBD1; v_gene: TRBV5-4; j_gene: TRBJ2-5; abundance: .; len: 13; CDR3nt: TGTGCCAGCAGCTTGCGACAGGGGGAGACCCAGTACTTC; CDR3aa: CASSLRQGETQYF
d_gene: TRBD1; v_gene: TRBV4-1; j_gene: TRBJ1-6; abundance: .; len: 17; CDR3nt: TGCGCCAGCAGCCAAGATTTACGAGGGGGCCCTTTTTCACCCCTCCACTTT; CDR3aa: CASSQDLRGGPFSPLHF
d_gene: .; v_gene: TRBV24-1; j_gene: TRBJ2-5; abundance: once; len: 14; CDR3nt: TGTGCCACCAGTGATCCTACAGGGTTGGAGACCCAGTACTTC; CDR3aa: CATSDPTGLETQYF
d_gene: .; v_gene: TRBV14; j_gene: TRBJ2-1; abundance: .; len: 14; CDR3nt: TGTGCCAGCAGCTTACTAGGGGGATACAATGAGCAGTTCTTC; CDR3aa: CASSLLGGYNEQFF
d_gene: .; v_gene: TRBV3-1/TRBV3-2; j_gene: TRBJ2-7; abundance: .; len: 16; CDR3nt: TGTGCCAGCAGCCAAGACCCCACCCGCTCCTATTACGAGCAGTACTTC; CDR3aa: CASSQDPTRSYYEQYF
d_gene: .; v_gene: TRBV6-6; j_gene: TRBJ1-4; abundance: .; len: 13; CDR3nt: TGTGCCATCTCAGTCGCAACTAATGAAAAACTGTTTTTT; CDR3aa: CAISVATNEKLFF
d_gene: TRBD2; v_gene: TRBV2; j_gene: TRBJ2-1; abundance: once; len: 14; CDR3nt: TGTGCCAGCAGGGGGACTAGCTGGGGCAATGAGCAGTTCTTC; CDR3aa: CASRGTSWGNEQFF
d_gene: TRBD1; v_gene: TRBV19; j_gene: TRBJ2-5; abundance: .; len: 13; CDR3nt: TGTGCCAGTAGTACTAGACAGGGGGAGACCCAGTACTTC; CDR3aa: CASSTRQGETQYF
d_gene: .; v_gene: TRBV9; j_gene: TRBJ1-1; abundance: .; len: 16; CDR3nt: TGTGCCAGCAGCGTAGGGTTCCCAGGAGGGGCCACTGAAGCTTTCTTT; CDR3aa: CASSVGFPGGATEAFF
d_gene: TRBD2; v_gene: TRBV6-6; j_gene: TRBJ2-7; abundance: .; len: 14; CDR3nt: TGTGCCAGCAGTTACGTAGCGGGAGCCTACGAGCAGTACTTC; CDR3aa: CASSYVAGAYEQYF
d_gene: .; v_gene: TRBV7-9; j_gene: TRBJ1-4; abundance: .; len: 13; CDR3nt: TGTGCCAGCAGCTTAGGGGCCCGTGAAAAACTGTTTTTT; CDR3aa: CASSLGAREKLFF
d_gene: TRBD2; v_gene: TRBV14; j_gene: TRBJ2-2; abundance: .; len: 16; CDR3nt: TGTGCCAGCAGCCAGGGACTAGCGGGACTCACCGGGGAGCTGTTTTTT; CDR3aa: CASSQGLAGLTGELFF
d_gene: .; v_gene: TRBV12-5; j_gene: TRBJ1-2; abundance: .; len: 13; CDR3nt: TGTGCTAGTGACCGGGACACCAACTATGGCTACACCTTC; CDR3aa: CASDRDTNYGYTF
d_gene: TRBD1; v_gene: TRBV9; j_gene: TRBJ1-3; abundance: .; len: 17; CDR3nt: TGTGCCAGCAGCGGGTACTCTCTGACAGGGAGTAGAAACACCATATATTTT; CDR3aa: CASSGYSLTGSRNTIYF
d_gene: .; v_gene: TRBV5-5; j_gene: TRBJ1-3; abundance: once; len: 15; CDR3nt: TGTGCCAGCAGCTTGCAATCAAACTCTGGAAACACCATATATTTT; CDR3aa: CASSLQSNSGNTIYF